This T cell receptor (beta chain) was recovered during a study of T-cell memory formation after mild COVID-19. Study-wide results and caveats: There were some responding clones in pre-infection memory, which suggested that cross-reactive memory had joined.

TCRdb reanalysed the 5' RACE reads using MiXCR and keeps one entry per CDR3 protein. The sample has fewer than 350,000 distinct CDR3 sequences, roughly 15% seen once. Concerning this clonotype itself: Its antigen is unknown.

The germline V gene has CDR1 SGHDT and CDR2 YYEEEE. V was cut by 4 bases and J by 11 bases, with 12 bases left in between. The CDR3 has 11 amino acids. This chain joins TRBV5-6 and TRBJ1-1; D is possibly TRBD1 (5 bases). The sequence derives from a man aged 18 to 30 who had mild COVID-19 (a few samples of this study predate the infection). Cell type and time point are not known. The source material was PBMCs or a T cell subset sorted from them (not recorded which). Written as DNA, the CDR3 is TGTGCCAGCAGCCTGGGGGGGTCGGCTTTCTTT. Translating gives CASSLGGSAFF.